This T cell receptor (beta chain) was obtained from a study of blood T cell repertoires in COVID-19 (dated by TCRdb to 2018 to 2020). Study-level background: Samples covering the acute and convalescent phases of COVID-19 were provided by collaborators in the United States, Italy and Spain. A de-identified subject ID, COVID-19 status, age in years and sex were almost always included in the sample metadata. The samples were drawn from two sources: the first 160 participants of the ongoing ImmuneRACE study, and over 1,000 subjects contributed by 6 global collaborators. Deeply sampled blood TCRbeta repertoires from subjects exposed to, actively infected with, or recovered from COVID-19 were included in the dataset. The material from the prospective study consisted of cDNA or gDNA derived from T cells, B-cell-depleted T cells, or PBMCs. A freely available public database, intended as a resource for researchers studying the immune response to SARS-CoV-2, is where the repertoires were released. Where HLA class I and class II types were available, the types were taken from metadata supplied by the sample provider, not from assay-based typing.

TCRbeta CDR3 regions were amplified from genomic DNA by means of the immunoSEQ Assay, a bias-controlled multiplex PCR. The authors' analysis ran thus. The number of nucleated cells in each sample was estimated by amplification of reference gene primers within the assay. Sequence reads were collapsed and filtered to measure the absolute abundance of every unique TCRbeta CDR3 rearrangement. For each sample, productive Simpson clonality was calculated as the square root of Simpson's diversity index over productive rearrangements. This immuneACCESS table, as held by TCRdb, lists in-frame sequences with V and J called but not all clones. Of the missing ones, under half trace to an unresolved V gene in checked studies; the others have no known cause. V and J calls and clone size are those listed in that table; D and trimming were worked out from the DNA. This sample lists 45,000 to 70,000 clones; 82% were detected once. The ten biggest clones cover approximately 20% of the sample.

Whole blood was collected in K2EDTA tubes by collaborating institutions according to the institutions' own protocols. For TCRbeta analysis, collaborators shipped samples as frozen whole blood, isolated PBMCs, or DNA extracted from either of those sample types. This clone was seen a single time. The antigen it recognizes is unknown. No much larger clone exists at a distance of one base, and base qualities are not known. V trim: 3 bases; J trim: 5 bases; unmatched bases: 10. CDR1 and CDR2, looked up from the germline V gene (reference sequence), are LGHDT and YNNKEL. The CDR3 runs 16 amino acids, cysteine and phenylalanine included. This entry keeps only the CDR3 DNA: 48 bases, framed from base 1. General findings and caveats noted by the study authors: The amount of clinical and demographic metadata varied by source and participant and was provided uncurated.

The specimen sequenced was peripheral blood. The rearrangement joined TRBV3-1 (or the pseudogene TRBV3-2) to TRBJ2-5, with 9 central nucleotides matching TRBD2. This sequence originates from a woman aged 60-75 years with acute or convalescent COVID-19. Here is the DNA: TGTGCCAGCAGCCAGCTGGGCGGGGGGGCGGATGAGACCCAGTACTTC. It is translated as CASSQLGGGADETQYF.